The 22 T cell receptor beta chains listed next were all sequenced from one sample in a study of immune heterogeneity within non-small cell lung tumors. The TCR beta CDR3 region underwent multiplex PCR amplification with 32 V and 13 J primers. TCRdb reprocessed the multiplex PCR reads with MiXCR, giving one entry per CDR3 protein. The repertoire holds fewer than 5,500 distinct CDR3 sequences, with roughly 24% as singletons. TCRs were amplified from 450 to 700 ng gDNA of bulk tumor per sample. In surgery, several biopsies were collected from each primary tumor at widely spaced sites. Newly diagnosed with untreated non-small cell lung cancer, the patients underwent curative surgery. Sequences were obtained from lung tumor tissue. These receptor sequences come from a man in his 60s with non-small cell lung cancer.

This clonotype is medium-sized (0.01 to 0.1%) within its sample. The V and J genes are TRBV20-1 and TRBJ2-7, with 9 positions matching TRBD1. CDR3 length equals 15 residues. Germline lookup yields CDR1 DFQATT and CDR2 SNEGSKA (reference sequence). V was clipped by 3 bases and J by 2 bases; unmatched bases: 8. The CDR3 DNA is TGCAGTGCTAGTAGTCACAGGGGGCTCCCCTACGAGCAGTACTTC. Translation gives CSASSHRGLPYEQYF.

This clonotype is medium-sized by share. The chain employs TRBV27 and TRBJ2-5; D tentatively fits TRBD1 or TRBD2 (5 bases each). The CDR3 has 13 residues. Germline V gene data show CDR1 as MNHEY and CDR2 as SMNVEV (reference sequence). V was shortened by 6 bases and J by 7 bases, with 15 bases between the two germline ends. The CDR3 DNA reads TGTGCCAGCAGCCGGGACCCGAGGGGGACCCAGTACTTC. As protein: CASSRDPRGTQYF.

The chain couples TRBV11-2 to TRBJ2-5, with D hard to call. V lost 4 bases to trimming and J lost 5 bases, with 11 bases between them. The CDR3 is 13 residues long. The germline CDR1 and CDR2 sequences are SGHAT and FQNNGV. CDR3 coding DNA: TGTGCCAGCAGCTATCTGGGATCTGAGACCCAGTACTTC. Its translation: CASSYLGSETQYF.

Relative to its sample, this clonotype is medium-sized (0.01 to 0.1%). The V and J genes are TRBV7-6 and TRBJ2-3, with 13 bases aligning to TRBD2. The CDR3 contains 18 residues. Germline trimming cut 1 base from V and 2 bases from J; bases unmatched to any gene: 6. CDR1 and CDR2 (germline): SGHVS, FNYEAQ. The CDR3 DNA reads TGTGCCAGCAGCTTAGGACTAGCGGGAGGACAACTCACAGATACGCAGTATTTT. As protein: CASSLGLAGGQLTDTQYF.

This clonotype has more than one count but fewer than ten. The chain has TRBV6-1 and TRBJ2-2; the D gene is possibly TRBD1 (5 bases). Germline loops: CDR1 MNHNS, CDR2 SASEGT. The CDR3 has 17 residues. With 2 bases removed from V and 0 bases from J, the gap between germline ends came to 13 bases. CDR3 protein: CASSETVGRANTGELFF. Here the CDR3 DNA reads TGTGCCAGCAGTGAAACCGTCGGCAGGGCGAACACCGGGGAGCTGTTTTTT.

The table lists this clonotype with a few counts. The CDR3 sequence: CASSPLGKWETQYF. CDR3 sequence (DNA): TGTGCCAGCAGCCCATTAGGCAAGTGGGAGACCCAGTACTTC. The chain employs TRBV11-2 and TRBJ2-5, with unresolved D. The CDR3 is 14 amino acids. Per the germline V gene, CDR1 is SGHAT and CDR2 is FQNNGV. Trimming left V 5 bases short and J 5 bases short, with 15 bases between.

This clonotype qualifies as medium-sized. The chain combines TRBV5-1 with TRBJ2-7; no clear D gene. The CDR3 has 15 residues. The germline gives CDR1 SGHRS, CDR2 YFSETQ. V was trimmed by 4 bases and J by 0 bases, leaving 14 bases between them. CDR3 nucleotides: TGCGCCAGCAGCCCAGTCGCTGAAAACTCCTACGAGCAGTACTTC. It translates to CASSPVAENSYEQYF.

By share, this clonotype ranks as large. The chain couples TRBV27 to TRBJ2-7; tentative D call: TRBD2 (5 bases). Germline CDR1 is MNHEY and CDR2 is SMNVEV (reference sequence). The CDR3 length is 13 residues. V was trimmed by 2 bases and J by 6 bases, leaving 11 bases between them. For the CDR3, the DNA is TGTGCCAGCAGTTTACAGCCCGGAGGCGAGCAGTACTTC. It codes for CASSLQPGGEQYF.

V gene TRBV28 combines with J gene TRBJ2-7, with D uncertain. Germline V gene data show CDR1 as MDHEN and CDR2 as SYDVKM. The V gene lost 6 bases and the J gene lost 0 bases, with 15 bases spanning the gap. The CDR3 has 15 amino acids. This chain's CDR3 is CASRPKPTPSYEQYF. The DNA for the CDR3 is TGTGCCAGCAGACCCAAACCGACACCCTCCTACGAGCAGTACTTC.

This clonotype is medium-sized in the sample. The rearrangement joins TRBV19 to TRBJ1-4; possible D gene TRBD1, 5 bases. Germline-derived CDR1 and CDR2 are LNHDA and SQIVND (reference sequence). Trimming stripped 9 bases from V and 5 bases from J, with 13 bases between. The CDR3 consists of 13 residues. This chain's CDR3 is CASSGAPNEKLFF. CDR3 sequence (DNA): TGTGCCAGCTCCGGGGCACCCAATGAAAAACTGTTTTTT.

V and J are TRBV12-3 or TRBV12-4 and TRBJ1-1; TRBD1 matches 7 bases. The CDR3 contains 12 residues. The junction had 6 bases not matched to a gene; V was cut back by 6 bases and J by 8 bases. CDR3 sequence: CASSYRGREAFF. The CDR3, as DNA: TGTGCCAGCAGCTACAGGGGTAGGGAAGCTTTCTTT.

This clonotype appeared a few times. V gene TRBV12-3 or TRBV12-4 combines with J gene TRBJ2-1; TRBD2 agrees at 8 bases. Unmatched junction bases numbered 10, after V lost 3 bases and J lost 6 bases. The CDR3 contains 16 residues. In DNA form, the CDR3 reads TGTGCCAGCAGTTTTGGGGCAAGCGGGAGATCCAATGAGCAGTTCTTC. It specifies CASSFGASGRSNEQFF.

The sample holds a few counts of this clonotype. The CDR3 DNA reads TGTGCCAGCAGTCCCTCACAGCGGGAGGCTACAGATACGCAGTATTTT. The encoded protein is CASSPSQREATDTQYF. V and J are TRBV25-1 and TRBJ2-3; TRBD2 matches at 9 bases. CDR3 size: 16 residues. CDR1 is MGHDK and CDR2 is SYGVNS in the germline V gene. V gave up 5 bases and J gave up 3 bases; unmatched junction bases: 9.

Notes on this clonotype: This likely comes from a read error, as the CDR3 has no conserved phenylalanine or tryptophan at its end. The V and J genes are TRBV12-3 or TRBV12-4 and TRBJ1-5; TRBD1 aligns across 8 bases. The CDR3 length is 14 residues. V gave up 5 bases and J gave up 7 bases; unmatched junction bases: 7. CDR3 DNA sequence: TGTGCCAGCAGTGTTACAGGGGGGACGCAGCCCCAGCATCTT. Translation: CASSVTGGTQPQHL.

This clonotype appeared a few times. The chain recombines TRBV7-9 with TRBJ2-5; D is unclear. CDR1 and CDR2 (germline): SEHNR, FQNEAQ (reference sequence). CDR3 length: 14 amino acids. V shed 1 base and J shed 5 bases, with 11 bases lying between them. The CDR3 DNA sequence: TGTGCCAGCAGCTTAGTCGCCAGTCAGGAGACCCAGTACTTC. Translating gives CASSLVASQETQYF.

The chain uses TRBV11-1 and TRBJ1-4, with TRBD1 matching 8 bases. The length of the CDR3 is 18 residues. Germline V gives CDR1 SGHAT, CDR2 FQDESV (reference sequence). Trimming took 4 bases from V and 4 from J; bases not matched to a gene: 14. CDR3 nucleotide sequence: TGTGCCAGCAGCTCTAGCGCGGGACAGGTCGAGGGTAATGAAAAACTGTTTTTT. Protein product: CASSSSAGQVEGNEKLFF. Looking up the rest from reference TRBV11-1 and TRBJ1-4 gives the full variable domain: EAEVAQSPRYKITEKSQAVAFWCDPISGHATLYWYRQILGQGPELLVQFQDESVVDDSQLPKDRFSAERLKGVDSTLKIQPAELGDSAMYLCASSSSAGQVEGNEKLFFGSGTQLSVL.

This chain joins TRBV6-2 or TRBV6-3 and TRBJ2-7; D might be TRBD2 (6 bases). The V gene's germline CDR1 is MNHEY and CDR2 SVGEGT. V lost 5 bases and J 3 bases, leaving 20 bases between the germline ends. The CDR3 sequence is 16 residues long. DNA for the CDR3: TGTGCCAGCAGTGATACCTCTAGCTGGAGGGTCTACGAGCAGTACTTC. Translation gives CASSDTSSWRVYEQYF.

V gene TRBV11-3 combines with J gene TRBJ2-1; 9 bases fit TRBD2. Trimming took 1 base from V and 9 from J; bases not matched to a gene: 1. This CDR3 is 13 amino acids long. Germline CDR1 SGHNT, CDR2 YENEEA. CDR3 sequence: CASSLAAGGEQFF. CDR3 sequence (DNA): TGTGCCAGCAGCTTAGCAGCGGGAGGTGAGCAGTTCTTC. Together with reference TRBV11-3 and TRBJ2-1, the CDR3 gives the full variable domain: EAGVVQSPRYKIIEKKQPVAFWCNPISGHNTLYWYLQNLGQGPELLIRYENEEAVDDSQLPKDRFSAERLKGVDSTLKIQPAELGDSAVYLCASSLAAGGEQFFGPGTRLTVL.

This clonotype was detected a few times. DNA for the CDR3: TGTGCCAGCAGAATACTAGCCGGAGCAGGGGAGCAGTACTTC. This encodes CASRILAGAGEQYF. The chain combines TRBV6-1 with TRBJ2-7; a possible D gene is TRBD2 (6 bases). Germline loops: CDR1 MNHNS, CDR2 SASEGT. V dropped 6 bases and J dropped 7 bases, with 19 bases sitting between them. The CDR3 has 14 amino acids.

The V gene is TRBV28, the J gene TRBJ2-6, with D possibly being TRBD1 or TRBD2 (5 bases each). Germline loops: CDR1 MDHEN, CDR2 SYDVKM. V was shortened by 7 bases and J by 3 bases, with 10 bases between the two germline ends. This CDR3 comprises 14 residues. As DNA, the CDR3 is TGTGCCAGCAACCGGGGCGATGGGGCCAACGTCCTGACTTTC. It codes for CASNRGDGANVLTF.

This clonotype is deemed medium-sized. The rearrangement links TRBV9 to TRBJ2-3; 8 bases agree with TRBD1. Germline trimming cut 5 bases from V and 3 bases from J; bases unmatched to any gene: 8. The CDR3 totals 15 residues. Looked up from germline, CDR1 is SGDLS and CDR2 is YYNGEE. The CDR3 is CASSLGQGRTDTQYF. The CDR3, as DNA: TGTGCCAGCAGTCTAGGACAGGGAAGAACAGATACGCAGTATTTT.

V is TRBV2 and J is TRBJ2-7; 8 bases line up with TRBD2. Trimming took 9 bases from V and 2 from J; bases not matched to a gene: 6. From germline, CDR1 is SNHLY and CDR2 FYNNEI. The CDR3 length is 13 residues. As DNA, the CDR3 is TGTGCCAGGTCCACTAGCGGCACCTACGAGCAGTACTTC. Its translation is CARSTSGTYEQYF. The variable domain in full, completed from reference TRBV2 and TRBJ2-7, reads EPEVTQTPSHQVTQMGQEVILRCVPISNHLYFYWYRQILGQKVEFLVSFYNNEISEKSEIFDDQFSVERPDGSNFTLKIRSTKLEDSAMYFCARSTSGTYEQYFGPGTRLTVT.